These 21 T cell receptor beta chains came from one sample sequenced in a study of T cells in Graves' hyperthyroidism and ophthalmopathy. It was RNA transcripts that yielded the amplified TCR beta CDR3 regions. Initially, a first-round RT-PCR of the TCR CDR3 employed the HTBI primer set. TCRdb used MiXCR to reprocess the multiplex PCR reads, holding one entry per CDR3 protein. The sample comprises about 350,000 distinct CDR3 sequences, approximately 15% of which are singletons, and under 30% rests with the top ten. Sequencing was performed on blood. These receptors were obtained from a woman in her twenties or thirties with Graves' hyperthyroidism.

For this clonotype: A clone one base away is much larger, so this may be a read error. The chain carries TRBV6-2 or TRBV6-3 and TRBJ2-7, with 10 bases matching TRBD2. Trimming cost V 5 bases and J 7 bases; bases outside gene matches: 8. This CDR3 comprises 14 residues. Germline V gene sequence: CDR1 MNHEY, CDR2 SVGEGT. CDR3 DNA sequence: TGTGCCAGCAGTCAGCGGGAGGGTTCCAATGAGCAGTACTTC. This sequence encodes CASSQREGSNEQYF.

In its sample, this clonotype was seen many times. The V gene is TRBV27, the J gene TRBJ1-4; D gene uncertain. V was shortened by 6 bases and J by 2 bases, with 13 bases between the two germline ends. CDR3 length equals 15 residues. Per the germline V gene, CDR1 is MNHEY and CDR2 is SMNVEV (reference sequence). The CDR3 sequence is CASSHGSATNEKLFF. The DNA of the CDR3 is TGTGCCAGCAGCCACGGGAGTGCCACTAATGAAAAACTGTTTTTT. Full variable domain (rest looked up from reference TRBV27 and TRBJ1-4): EAQVTQNPRYLITVTGKKLTVTCSQNMNHEYMSWYRQDPGLGLRQIYYSMNVEVTDKGDVPEGYKVSRKEKRNFPLILESPSPNQTSLYFCASSHGSATNEKLFFGSGTQLSVL.

CDR3 in DNA: TGTGCCAGCAGTGAAGACGGGACAGGGGGCCAGTACTTC. Its translation: CASSEDGTGGQYF. The V call is TRBV6-1, the J call TRBJ2-5, with 11 bases fitting TRBD1. V lost 1 base and J lost 10; bases outside the gene matches: 2. The germline gives CDR1 MNHNS, CDR2 SASEGT. This CDR3 contains 13 residues.

This clonotype was seen at least ten times. The chain joins TRBV29-1 to TRBJ2-5; TRBD1 might be the D (6 bases). The germline V gene encodes CDR1 SQVTM and CDR2 ANQGSEA. V was cut by 8 bases and J by 2 bases, with 12 bases left in between. The CDR3 spans 12 residues. As DNA, the CDR3 is TGCAGCACCAGACAGGCGCAAGAGACCCAGTACTTC. The encoded protein is CSTRQAQETQYF.

The V gene is TRBV24-1, the J gene TRBJ2-1; D is perhaps TRBD1 (6 bases). Germline V CDR1 and CDR2: KGHDR, SFDVKD. CDR3 length: 14 amino acids. With 6 bases removed from V and 4 bases from J, the gap between germline ends came to 12 bases. The CDR3 region has the DNA TGTGCCACCAGTTTGGCAGGGGCGTACAATGAGCAGTTCTTC. It is translated as CATSLAGAYNEQFF.

This clonotype was counted a few times. J is TRBJ2-4 and V is TRBV6-2 or TRBV6-3; 8 bases are a match to TRBD2. Per germline, CDR1 MNHEY and CDR2 SVGEGT. This CDR3 has 18 residues. J was trimmed by 1 base and V by 5 bases; bases with no gene match: 13. CDR3 nucleotide sequence: TGTGCCAGCAGTCAAGCGGGAGCTCCCCGGGGGGCCAAAAACATTCAGTACTTC. It encodes CASSQAGAPRGAKNIQYF.

With respect to this clonotype: The conserved phenylalanine or tryptophan normally closing the CDR3 is absent here, so this likely arose from a read error. V usage is TRBV7-2 and J usage is TRBJ2-7; TRBD2 might be the D (5 bases). The CDR3 covers 13 residues. Germline lookup yields CDR1 SGHTA and CDR2 FQGNSA. Trimming stripped 3 bases from V and 3 bases from J, with 9 bases between. The CDR3 region has the DNA TGTGCCAGCAGCTTGGGGAGCCTCTACGAGCAGTACCTC. Its translation is CASSLGSLYEQYL.

This clonotype was seen a handful of times. The chain joins TRBV19 to TRBJ1-3, with a weak D call TRBD1 (6 bases). Deletions cut 3 bases from V and 0 bases from J, with 12 bases between. CDR1 is LNHDA, CDR2 SQIVND, per germline (reference sequence). The CDR3 spans 16 residues. CDR3 sequence: CASSIGQISSGNTIYF. CDR3 DNA: TGTGCCAGTAGTATTGGACAGATCAGCTCTGGAAACACCATATATTTT.

This clonotype was detected ten times or more. The chain uses TRBV2 and TRBJ1-6; D is uncertain. Germline loops: CDR1 SNHLY, CDR2 FYNNEI. The V and J ends lost 9 bases and 5 bases respectively, with 11 bases between them. The CDR3 has 13 amino acids. The CDR3 spells CARKPGHNSPLHF. Here the CDR3 DNA reads TGTGCCAGAAAACCCGGTCATAATTCACCCCTCCACTTT. Combining the CDR3 with reference TRBV2 and TRBJ1-6 gives the whole variable domain EPEVTQTPSHQVTQMGQEVILRCVPISNHLYFYWYRQILGQKVEFLVSFYNNEISEKSEIFDDQFSVERPDGSNFTLKIRSTKLEDSAMYFCARKPGHNSPLHFGNGTRLTVT.

This clonotype has just a few counts. The CDR3 coding sequence is TGTGCCAGCAGTGAATCCAGCCCCTACGAGCAGTACTTC. Its protein is CASSESSPYEQYF. This sequence joins TRBV6-1 and TRBJ2-7; D gene uncertain. The V end lost 2 bases, the J end lost 2 bases, and 7 bases lay between the germline ends. The CDR3 has 13 amino acids. The germline gives CDR1 MNHNS, CDR2 SASEGT.

This clonotype has a count of ten or more. The chain employs TRBV12-3 or TRBV12-4 and TRBJ1-6; 11 bases are shared with TRBD1. V shed 6 bases, J shed 7 bases, and the junction held 11 bases outside the gene matches. The CDR3 length is 17 residues. The CDR3 sequence: CASSLLGTGGKNSPLHF. As DNA, the CDR3 is TGTGCCAGCAGCCTCTTGGGGACAGGGGGAAAAAATTCACCCCTCCACTTT.

This clonotype has only a few counts. The J gene is TRBJ2-2, the V gene TRBV6-5; D is possibly TRBD2 (6 bases). Germline CDR1 reads MNHEY; CDR2 reads SVGAGI. V was trimmed by 6 bases and J by 6 bases, leaving 14 bases between them. The CDR3 runs 14 residues. The CDR3 here is CASSPKGGAGELFF. CDR3 coding DNA: TGTGCCAGCAGCCCGAAAGGAGGGGCCGGGGAGCTGTTTTTT.

The sample holds a few counts of this clonotype. The V and J genes are TRBV28 and TRBJ2-4, with D maybe TRBD1 (6 bases). The V end lost 5 bases, the J end lost 6 bases, and 11 bases lay between the germline ends. The germline CDR1 and CDR2 sequences are MDHEN and SYDVKM. The CDR3 consists of 13 residues. The CDR3 DNA is TGTGCCAGCAGTCTCAGGGGCCGAAACATTCAGTACTTC. Amino acids: CASSLRGRNIQYF.

The J gene is TRBJ2-5, the V gene TRBV29-1; D ambiguous. Trimming took off 8 bases at V and 4 bases at J, with 17 bases between the two ends. Germline loops: CDR1 SQVTM, CDR2 ANQGSEA. The length of the CDR3 is 13 residues. The CDR3 region is CSTRKGTGETQYF. The CDR3 nucleotides read TGCAGCACCCGGAAGGGAACGGGAGAGACCCAGTACTTC.

Notes on this clonotype: Germline is not matched at one junction end, which may reflect a read error. The chain carries TRBV3-1 and TRBJ2-1, with TRBD2 identical over 12 bases. CDR3 length: 15 amino acids. CDR1 LGHDT and CDR2 YNNKEL come from the germline V gene (reference sequence). CDR3 amino acids: CTSSQASGGGNEQFF. CDR3 DNA sequence: TGTACCAGCAGCCAAGCTAGCGGGGGGGGGAATGAGCAGTTCTTC.

This clonotype was counted many times. The DNA for the CDR3 is TGCAGTGCTAGAGGATTGCGGGAGGGAGGGGAGACCCAGTACTTC. It encodes CSARGLREGGETQYF. The chain employs TRBV20-1 and TRBJ2-5, with TRBD2 matching over 9 bases. The junction had 8 bases not matched to a gene; V was cut back by 1 base and J by 5 bases. The length of the CDR3 is 15 residues. CDR1 and CDR2 from the germline V gene are DFQATT and SNEGSKA (reference sequence).

This clonotype occurred many times. The V gene is TRBV6-5, the J gene TRBJ2-3; D is undetermined. The CDR3 has 14 residues. Trimming pared 2 bases from V and 2 bases from J, leaving 8 bases between. Germline lookup yields CDR1 MNHEY and CDR2 SVGAGI. As DNA, the CDR3 is TGTGCCAGCAGTTACCCCGCAGACACAGATACGCAGTATTTT. It codes for CASSYPADTDTQYF.

The chain uses TRBV30 and TRBJ2-2; no definite D call. V dropped 0 bases and J dropped 0 bases, with 11 bases sitting between them. Germline-derived CDR1 and CDR2 are GTSNPN and SVGIG (reference sequence). The CDR3 loop spans 16 amino acids. The CDR3 DNA reads TGTGCCTGGAGTGTACTGGGATCGCCGAACACCGGGGAGCTGTTTTTT. It specifies CAWSVLGSPNTGELFF.

This clonotype appeared many times. The chain is built from TRBV6-5 and TRBJ1-1; unclear D gene. The CDR3 has 14 amino acids. The ends were cut back, 2 bases at V and 0 bases at J, with 7 bases in the middle. The germline V gene has CDR1 MNHEY and CDR2 SVGAGI. The CDR3 DNA sequence: TGTGCCAGCAGTTACGGCCGTCTGAACACTGAAGCTTTCTTT. It encodes CASSYGRLNTEAFF.

This clonotype was seen many times. The chain has TRBV30 and TRBJ2-1; 7 nucleotides align to TRBD2. Germline loops: CDR1 GTSNPN, CDR2 SVGIG (reference sequence). This CDR3 has 15 residues. V shed 3 bases and J 8 bases; nucleotides not matched to a gene: 13. The CDR3 here is CAWSMALGRDDEQFF. The CDR3 DNA reads TGTGCCTGGAGCATGGCGTTGGGGAGGGACGATGAGCAGTTCTTC.

This clonotype was seen repeatedly, ten times or more. J is TRBJ2-7 and V is TRBV7-2; TRBD2 aligns across 7 bases. The germline gives CDR1 SGHTA, CDR2 FQGNSA. V was pared by 5 bases and J by 4 bases, with 8 bases of the junction left unmatched. The CDR3 consists of 14 residues. The CDR3 DNA follows: TGTGCCAGCAGCCCGTGGGGCGGGGGTTACGAGCAGTACTTC. Encoded protein: CASSPWGGGYEQYF.